This record covers a single T cell receptor beta chain. Germline CDR1 LNHNV, CDR2 YYDKDF (reference sequence). V was pared by 2 bases and J by 2 bases, with 10 bases between. This CDR3 spans 15 amino acids. This record comes from a study of blood T cell repertoires in COVID-19. Study at large: COVID-19 samples from acute and convalescent phases originated in the United States, Italy and Spain. Sources were T cells, B-cell-depleted T cells, or PBMCs; the material itself was cDNA or gDNA.

As originally analysed: Amplifying reference gene primers gave estimates of nucleated cell counts. Method: immunoSEQ multiplex PCR; TCRdb's copy keeps in-frame clones and lacks some. V and J calls and clone size follow that table, whereas D and trimming were derived from the DNA. The table has around 93,000 clones, 80% to 90% seen once. Sequencing was done on a sample of peripheral blood. The chain has TRBV15 and TRBJ2-1; no clear D gene. This TCR was recovered from a man older than 75 with acute or convalescent COVID-19. CDR3 nucleotides: TGTGCCACCAGCAGAAACTCCGAGGCCTACAATGAGCAGTTCTTC. Translated, it gives CATSRNSEAYNEQFF.